Below, 20 T cell receptor beta chains from the same sample are listed, as sequenced in a study of blood T cells in healthy people across ages. A second PCR of about 7 to 11 cycles used a sample-barcoded 5' primer and a J-beta primer mix. TCRdb processed the 5' RACE reads anew with MiXCR; each CDR3 protein has one entry. The sample has 790,000 or so distinct CDR3 sequences, around 50% seen once. The source material was blood. Receptor source: a man aged 35 to 55 in good health.

The rearrangement links TRBV9 to TRBJ1-4; no clear D. The length of the CDR3 is 14 residues. Trimming shortened V by 0 bases and J by 8 bases, and 11 bases separated the two germline ends. Germline V gene lookup returns CDR1 SGDLS and CDR2 YYNGEE. For the CDR3, the DNA is TGTGCCAGCAGCGTAGTGGCAGGTGGAGAAAAACTGTTTTTT. Its translation: CASSVVAGGEKLFF.

CDR3 in amino acids: CASSASDGTQETQYF. In DNA, the CDR3 is TGTGCCAGCAGCGCCTCCGACGGGACTCAAGAGACCCAGTACTTC. J is TRBJ2-5 and V is TRBV3-1; possibly TRBD2 for D (6 bases). The CDR3 loop spans 15 amino acids. V lost 5 bases and J lost 2, with 15 bases in between. CDR1 and CDR2 (germline): LGHDT, YNNKEL (reference sequence).

V is TRBV28 and J is TRBJ1-2; D gene ambiguous. From germline, CDR1 is MDHEN and CDR2 SYDVKM. The V end lost 3 bases, the J end lost 3 bases, and 8 bases lay between the germline ends. The CDR3 is 13 amino acids. CDR3 bases: TGTGCCAGCAGTTTGCGACTGGACTATGGCTACACCTTC. This codes for CASSLRLDYGYTF.

This clonotype was seen just once. The chain uses TRBV28 and TRBJ2-5, with 10 bases that match TRBD2. V was pared by 5 bases and J by 1 base, with 7 bases of the junction left unmatched. The CDR3 covers 16 residues. The germline gives CDR1 MDHEN, CDR2 SYDVKM. The CDR3 nucleotides are TGTGCCAGCAGTAGTCTAGCGGGAGTTATCCAAGAGACCCAGTACTTC. Its translation is CASSSLAGVIQETQYF.

In its sample, this clonotype was seen a few times. The genes are TRBV5-1 and TRBJ1-1; D perhaps matches TRBD1 (6 bases). Germline V lookup: CDR1 SGHRS, CDR2 YFSETQ. Trimming took 0 bases from V and 5 from J, leaving 11 bases between them. This CDR3 has 14 residues. The CDR3 DNA reads as TGCGCCAGCAGCTTGGCGACAGGCGGAACTGAAGCTTTCTTT. Its protein product is CASSLATGGTEAFF. Based on the CDR3 plus reference TRBV5-1 and TRBJ1-1, the full variable domain is KAGVTQTPRYLIKTRGQQVTLSCSPISGHRSVSWYQQTPGQGLQFLFEYFSETQRNKGNFPGRFSGRQFSNSRSEMNVSTLELGDSALYLCASSLATGGTEAFFGQGTRLTVV.

This clonotype has only a few counts. The chain links TRBV5-1 to TRBJ1-2; D is perhaps TRBD1 (5 bases). The germline V and J ends were trimmed by 9 bases and 5 bases, with 20 bases remaining between them. CDR1 is SGHRS and CDR2 is YFSETQ in the germline V gene. The CDR3 is 14 residues long. The CDR3: CATRQNNGDYGYTF. For the CDR3, the DNA is TGCGCCACCCGACAGAACAACGGGGATTATGGCTACACCTTC.

The genes are TRBV5-5 and TRBJ1-1; TRBD1 might be the D (6 bases). Trimming cost V 3 bases and J 8 bases, with 17 bases left between them. This CDR3 is built from 14 residues. Germline CDR1 reads SGHKS; CDR2 reads YYEKEE (reference sequence). The CDR3 loop is CASSWDTGFNEAFF. CDR3 DNA sequence: TGTGCCAGCAGCTGGGACACAGGCTTTAACGAAGCTTTCTTT.

This clonotype came up a few times. The chain joins TRBV20-1 to TRBJ2-5, with 7 bases matching TRBD1. The CDR3 is 13 amino acids. Germline values: CDR1 DFQATT, CDR2 SNEGSKA (reference sequence). The V and J ends lost 2 bases and 3 bases, in that order; junction bases with no gene match: 3. The CDR3 here is CSARRTGEETQYF. The CDR3 nucleotides are TGCAGTGCTAGACGGACAGGCGAAGAGACCCAGTACTTC.

The chain carries TRBV4-3 and TRBJ2-5; TRBD2 agrees at 7 bases. The CDR3 runs to 17 residues. Germline V lookup: CDR1 LGHNA, CDR2 YSLEER. The junction had 12 bases not matched to a gene; V was cut back by 2 bases and J by 3 bases. This chain's CDR3 is CASSQPRGCGSKETQYF. CDR3 DNA: TGCGCCAGCAGCCAACCTCGCGGCTGCGGGAGTAAAGAGACCCAGTACTTC.

V is TRBV7-2 and J is TRBJ1-4; the D gene is possibly TRBD1 (5 bases). This CDR3 is built from 15 residues. Germline V gives CDR1 SGHTA, CDR2 FQGNSA. V was cut by 1 base and J by 4 bases, with 10 bases left in between. CDR3: CASSLGGLINEKLFF. Written as DNA, the CDR3 is TGTGCCAGCAGCTTAGGGGGACTGATTAATGAAAAACTGTTTTTT.

The chain has TRBV6-6 and TRBJ2-1; no definite D call. V was cut by 0 bases and J by 7 bases, with 13 bases left in between. This CDR3 spans 15 amino acids. Germline V CDR1 and CDR2: MNHNY, SVGAGI (reference sequence). The CDR3: CASSYSSLQDNEQFF. As DNA, the CDR3 is TGTGCCAGCAGTTACTCGAGCCTTCAGGATAATGAGCAGTTCTTC.

This chain uses TRBV6-2 or TRBV6-3 with TRBJ2-1, with D perhaps TRBD2 (6 bases). The length of the CDR3 is 13 residues. Trimming pared 6 bases from V and 6 bases from J, leaving 12 bases between. CDR1 is MNHEY and CDR2 is SVGEGT in the germline V gene. Here the CDR3 reads CASRPGLTNEQFF. CDR3 in DNA: TGTGCCAGCAGACCGGGACTGACCAATGAGCAGTTCTTC.

This clonotype has ten or more counts. The chain couples TRBV28 to TRBJ2-3; possibly TRBD1 or TRBD2 for D (5 bases each). This CDR3 is built from 15 residues. Trimming left V 3 bases short and J 2 bases short, with 12 bases between. CDR1 and CDR2 from the germline V gene are MDHEN and SYDVKM. The DNA for the CDR3 is TGTGCCAGCAGTTTCGGGGACCGAAACACAGATACGCAGTATTTT. This translates into CASSFGDRNTDTQYF.

CDR3 sequence: CASSVATGHYEQYF. CDR3 nucleotide sequence: TGTGCCAGCAGCGTAGCAACAGGACACTACGAGCAGTACTTC. The chain couples TRBV9 to TRBJ2-7, with D tentatively TRBD1 (5 bases). The CDR3 sequence is 14 residues long. Germline loops: CDR1 SGDLS, CDR2 YYNGEE. V gave up 0 bases and J gave up 3 bases, with 10 bases separating them.

Remarks on this clonotype: At one of its ends the junction is not consistent with the germline gene, which may arise from a read error. CDR3 nucleotide sequence: TGTGCCAGCAGTGTTGAGGCAGGGAAGACGCAGTACTTC. It translates to CASSVEAGKTQYF. This rearrangement joins TRBV6-1 to TRBJ2-5, with a possible D match to TRBD1 (5 bases). CDR3 length: 13 residues. The germline gives CDR1 MNHNS, CDR2 SASEGT.

The chain carries TRBV5-1 and TRBJ1-1; 9 bases match TRBD1. The trim removed 2 bases at V and 3 bases at J, leaving 5 bases unmatched. This CDR3 spans 15 amino acids. The V gene's germline CDR1 is SGHRS and CDR2 YFSETQ. The CDR3 region is CASSLQGAGHTEAFF. DNA of the CDR3: TGCGCCAGCAGCTTACAGGGGGCCGGGCACACTGAAGCTTTCTTT.

The sample holds a few counts of this clonotype. The rearrangement uses TRBV13 and TRBJ2-5; D is tentatively TRBD1 or TRBD2 (5 bases each). Trimming pared 2 bases from V and 3 bases from J, leaving 10 bases between. The germline V gene has CDR1 PRHDT and CDR2 FYEKMQ (reference sequence). The CDR3 sequence is 14 residues long. CDR3: CASSLLAGKETQYF. Written as DNA, the CDR3 is TGTGCCAGCAGCTTACTAGCAGGGAAAGAGACCCAGTACTTC.

This clonotype was found a few times. The chain carries TRBV20-1 and TRBJ2-7; 14 bases are a match to TRBD2. Trimming at V came to 3 bases and at J to 5 bases, leaving 6 bases not matched to a gene. Germline V gene data show CDR1 as DFQATT and CDR2 as SNEGSKA (reference sequence). The CDR3 totals 15 residues. In DNA, the CDR3 is TGCAGTGCTAGGGAGGGACTAGCGGGAGCGAACGAGCAGTACTTC. Protein product: CSAREGLAGANEQYF.

This rearrangement joins TRBV6-2 or TRBV6-3 to TRBJ2-6; D call uncertain. The CDR3 sequence is 15 residues long. Germline lookup yields CDR1 MNHEY and CDR2 SVGEGT. Trimming stripped 2 bases from V and 0 bases from J, with 5 bases between. CDR3 sequence: CASSYGLSGANVLTF. The CDR3 region has the DNA TGTGCCAGCAGTTACGGCCTCTCTGGGGCCAACGTCCTGACTTTC.

This clonotype was picked up a small number of times. This rearrangement joins TRBV12-3 or TRBV12-4 to TRBJ2-3; no reliable D call. V gave up 1 base and J gave up 2 bases, with 10 bases separating them. The CDR3 spans 15 residues. CDR3 bases: TGTGCCAGCAGTTTAGGCGAGAGATACACAGATACGCAGTATTTT. This codes for CASSLGERYTDTQYF.